This T cell receptor beta chain was documented in a study of response to subunit inactivated influenza vaccine. Overall study findings and caveats: Authors suggested each seasonal influenza vaccination recruits few new T cells.

From germline, CDR1 is KGHDR and CDR2 SFDVKD. The CDR3 totals 12 residues. Trimming left V 3 bases short and J 10 bases short, with 11 bases between. TCRdb re-derived calls from the RT-PCR reads in MiXCR, one entry per CDR3 protein. The repertoire consists of over 400,000 distinct CDR3 sequences, with 13% occurring once and the leading ten covering around 12%. In its sample, this clonotype was seen many times. Its antigen is not known. The sample here was PBMCs from blood, taken around seven weeks after vaccination. This rearrangement joins TRBV24-1 to TRBJ1-1; D is perhaps TRBD1 (5 bases). The sequence derives from a man in his fifties who received an inactivated influenza vaccine. The CDR3 sequence: CATSDNRGRAFF. The CDR3 DNA follows: TGTGCCACCAGTGATAATCGGGGGAGAGCTTTCTTT.